A single sample gave rise to the 29 T cell receptor beta chains below, sequenced in a study of blood T cell repertoires in COVID-19. Assay used: immunoSEQ multiplex PCR; TCRdb lists only in-frame clones, some missing. The table lists 330,000 or so clones, about 87% of them singletons. The sequencing input was PBMCs or T cells enriched from blood (not recorded which). The receptors here all came from a man aged 35 to 55 in a cohort exposed to, infected with or recovered from COVID-19 (not recorded which).

The rearrangement links TRBV15 to TRBJ1-5, with D unresolved. The CDR3 consists of 14 residues. CDR1 is LNHNV and CDR2 is YYDKDF in the germline V gene (reference sequence). The V end lost 1 base, the J end lost 1 base, and 5 bases lay between the germline ends. CDR3 DNA: TGTGCCACCAGCAGAGGTTCAAGCAATCAGCCCCAGCATTTT. Protein sequence: CATSRGSSNQPQHF.

J is TRBJ2-5 and V is TRBV12-5; 8 nucleotides align to TRBD2. This CDR3 has 14 amino acids. The germline V gene encodes CDR1 LGHNT and CDR2 FRNRAP. V was pared by 1 base and J by 5 bases, with 3 bases of the junction left unmatched. CDR3: CASGLGSGSETQYF. The CDR3 nucleotides are TGTGCTAGTGGTTTGGGAAGCGGGAGTGAGACCCAGTACTTC. The full variable domain, with the rest looked up from reference TRBV12-5 and TRBJ2-5, is DARVTQTPRHKVTEMGQEVTMRCQPILGHNTVFWYRQTMMQGLELLAYFRNRAPLDDSGMPKDRFSAEMPDATLATLKIQPSEPRDSAVYFCASGLGSGSETQYFGPGTRLLVL.

The V call is TRBV3-1 (or the pseudogene TRBV3-2), the J call TRBJ2-4, with 8 bases aligning to TRBD1. This CDR3 contains 16 residues. V lost 2 bases, J lost 1 base, and 4 bases stayed unmatched. Germline values: CDR1 LGHDT, CDR2 YNNKEL (reference sequence). CDR3 loop: CASSQRWTGAKNIQYF. CDR3 sequence (DNA): TGTGCCAGCAGCCAACGGTGGACAGGGGCCAAAAACATTCAGTACTTC.

The chain links TRBV6-5 to TRBJ1-5, with 9 bases that match TRBD1. CDR1 and CDR2 (germline): MNHEY, SVGAGI. This CDR3 comprises 15 residues. J lost 12 bases, V lost 10 bases, and 19 bases had no gene match. The CDR3 nucleotides are TGTGCCACCAATTCCGGGACAGGGACCCGTGGGCTCCAGCATTTT. This sequence encodes CATNSGTGTRGLQHF.

This rearrangement joins TRBV18 to TRBJ2-7; 10 positions match TRBD1. This CDR3 region has 18 residues. Germline V lookup: CDR1 KGHSH, CDR2 LQKENI. The V and J ends lost 2 bases and 0 bases, in that order; junction bases with no gene match: 10. The CDR3 region is CASSPIRTGGGSSYEQYF. The CDR3, as DNA: TGTGCCAGCTCACCAATCAGGACAGGGGGTGGAAGCTCCTACGAGCAGTACTTC.

The chain employs TRBV24-1 and TRBJ2-5; tentatively, D is TRBD1 (5 bases). The CDR3 sequence is 15 residues long. The germline CDR1 and CDR2 sequences are KGHDR and SFDVKD. V was shortened by 1 base and J by 4 bases, with 12 bases between the two germline ends. CDR3 coding DNA: TGTGCCACCAGTGATTTCGTGGCAGGGCGAGAGACCCAGTACTTC. The encoded protein is CATSDFVAGRETQYF.

The genes are TRBV5-1 and TRBJ2-7; TRBD1 matches 12 bases. CDR1 SGHRS and CDR2 YFSETQ come from the germline V gene. The CDR3 loop spans 14 amino acids. Unmatched junction bases numbered 3, after V lost 3 bases and J lost 5 bases. The CDR3 nucleotides are TGCGCCAGCAGCTCGGGACAGGGGGCCAACGAGCAGTACTTC. It codes for CASSSGQGANEQYF.

The J gene is TRBJ2-7, the V gene TRBV27; D gene unclear. Germline assignment: CDR1 MNHEY and CDR2 SMNVEV (reference sequence). Trimming pared 4 bases from V and 2 bases from J, leaving 21 bases between. CDR3 length: 17 amino acids. The CDR3 sequence: CASSSPDLNNYPYEQYF. The CDR3 region has the DNA TGTGCCAGCAGTTCTCCCGACTTGAATAACTATCCCTACGAGCAGTACTTC.

This chain links TRBV7-9 with TRBJ1-5; 7 bases match TRBD1. The CDR3 is 13 amino acids. With V trimmed by 5 bases and J by 2 bases, 0 bases remained unmatched. CDR1 is SEHNR, CDR2 FQNEAQ, per germline (reference sequence). The DNA of the CDR3 is TGTGCCAGCAGCGGACAGGGCAATCAGCCCCAGCATTTT. This encodes CASSGQGNQPQHF.

The V call is TRBV6-5, the J call TRBJ1-1; tentative D call: TRBD1 (6 bases). Germline V gene sequence: CDR1 MNHEY, CDR2 SVGAGI. V was clipped by 5 bases and J by 1 base, with 14 bases between them. This CDR3 has 15 amino acids. CDR3 coding DNA: TGTGCCAGCAGTCCCAGGGGCAGCGGGAACACTGAAGCTTTCTTT. Its translation: CASSPRGSGNTEAFF.

The CDR3 DNA sequence: TGTGCCAGCAGCCAAGTTCGGGGGGCAAAGGCTTTCTTT. Translating it yields CASSQVRGAKAFF. The chain uses TRBV14 and TRBJ1-1; maybe TRBD1 (6 bases). Trimming cost V 1 base and J 11 bases, with 14 bases left between them. Germline V gives CDR1 SGHDN, CDR2 FVKESK. The CDR3 loop spans 13 amino acids.

The V call is TRBV18, the J call TRBJ1-1; no clear D. Germline CDR1 reads KGHSH; CDR2 reads LQKENI. The CDR3 spans 13 residues. V lost 3 bases to trimming and J lost 4 bases, with 9 bases between them. The CDR3 loop reads CASSPPSRTEAFF. CDR3 sequence (DNA): TGTGCCAGCTCACCCCCGAGCCGCACTGAAGCTTTCTTT.

The V and J genes are TRBV6-5 and TRBJ2-7; 8 positions match TRBD1. The CDR3 runs to 13 residues. Germline assignment: CDR1 MNHEY and CDR2 SVGAGI. V trimming: 5 bases; J trimming: 4 bases; junction bases outside the gene matches: 4. The CDR3 loop is CASSQRQGYEQYF. DNA of the CDR3: TGTGCCAGCAGTCAGAGACAGGGGTACGAGCAGTACTTC.

The chain recombines TRBV11-1 with TRBJ1-2; a weak D match, TRBD1 (6 bases). The CDR3 is 15 residues long. Trimming removed 0 bases from V and 4 bases from J, with 12 bases in between. The germline CDR1 and CDR2 sequences are SGHAT and FQDESV (reference sequence). The CDR3: CASSLAPGTTYGYTF. CDR3 nucleotide sequence: TGTGCCAGCAGCTTAGCGCCGGGGACAACCTATGGCTACACCTTC.

This chain links TRBV3-1 (or the pseudogene TRBV3-2) with TRBJ2-7, with 9 bases that match TRBD1. Germline CDR1 reads LGHDT; CDR2 reads YNNKEL (reference sequence). This CDR3 has 15 residues. Trimming at V came to 3 bases and at J to 7 bases, leaving 10 bases not matched to a gene. CDR3 residues: CASSQSGTGMREQYF. CDR3 sequence (DNA): TGTGCCAGCAGCCAGTCCGGGACAGGGATGAGAGAGCAGTACTTC.

The chain joins TRBV19 to TRBJ1-5, with D maybe TRBD1 (6 bases). This CDR3 spans 15 amino acids. Germline loops: CDR1 LNHDA, CDR2 SQIVND (reference sequence). V lost 2 bases to trimming and J lost 5 bases, with 13 bases between them. For the CDR3, the DNA is TGTGCCAGTAGTATATTGGGGGCGAGCCATCAGCCCCAGCATTTT. Translated: CASSILGASHQPQHF.

V usage is TRBV2 and J usage is TRBJ1-5, with D possibly TRBD1 on 5 matching bases. Deletions cut 1 base from V and 2 bases from J, with 12 bases between. Looked up from germline, CDR1 is SNHLY and CDR2 is FYNNEI. The CDR3 has 16 amino acids. CDR3 nucleotides: TGTGCCAGCAGTGAAGTTGGCAGGGTAGGCAATCAGCCCCAGCATTTT. Translation: CASSEVGRVGNQPQHF.

J is TRBJ2-7 and V is TRBV11-2, with 7 bases aligning to TRBD2. The CDR3 runs to 15 residues. V shed 4 bases and J 1 base; nucleotides not matched to a gene: 7. The germline CDR1 and CDR2 sequences are SGHAT and FQNNGV. Written as DNA, the CDR3 is TGTGCCAGCAGCTCCGAACTAGCGTTTTCCTACGAGCAGTACTTC. This encodes CASSSELAFSYEQYF. The entire variable domain, with the rest obtained from reference TRBV11-2 and TRBJ2-7, is as follows: EAGVAQSPRYKIIEKRQSVAFWCNPISGHATLYWYQQILGQGPKLLIQFQNNGVVDDSQLPKDRFSAERLKGVDSTLKIQPAKLEDSAVYLCASSSELAFSYEQYFGPGTRLTVT.

The genes are TRBV19 and TRBJ1-6; D not certain. With 3 bases removed from V and 10 bases from J, the gap between germline ends came to 10 bases. This CDR3 comprises 13 residues. The germline V gene encodes CDR1 LNHDA and CDR2 SQIVND (reference sequence). CDR3 loop: CASSMAGISPLHF. DNA of the CDR3: TGTGCCAGTAGTATGGCGGGGATCTCACCCCTCCACTTT.

A few counts support this clone. The CDR3 DNA reads as TGTGCCAGCACACACGTGACAGGGGGTCAGCCCCAGCATTTT. Residues: CASTHVTGGQPQHF. The V gene is TRBV27, the J gene TRBJ1-5, with 9 positions matching TRBD1. The length of the CDR3 is 14 residues. V lost 7 bases and J lost 6; bases outside the gene matches: 7. The germline gives CDR1 MNHEY, CDR2 SMNVEV (reference sequence).

V usage is TRBV28 and J usage is TRBJ2-3; 14 bases align to TRBD2. V lost 4 bases to trimming and J lost 2 bases; unmatched junction nucleotides: 17. The germline CDR1 and CDR2 sequences are MDHEN and SYDVKM. There are 21 residues in the CDR3. CDR3 loop: CASSSGQGGLAGGLFTDTQYF. CDR3 DNA: TGTGCCAGCAGTTCAGGACAGGGCGGACTAGCGGGAGGTCTGTTCACAGATACGCAGTATTTT.

This chain links TRBV19 with TRBJ1-5; 7 bases line up with TRBD1. J gave up 4 bases and V 3 bases, and 9 bases lay outside the gene matches. From germline, CDR1 is LNHDA and CDR2 SQIVND (reference sequence). CDR3 length: 16 residues. The CDR3 DNA is TGTGCCAGTAGTATTCCGTCGGCAGGGGGAAATCAGCCCCAGCATTTT. Translation: CASSIPSAGGNQPQHF.

This chain connects TRBV27 to TRBJ1-4; D is ambiguous. The CDR3 totals 15 residues. V lost 5 bases and J lost 2, with 12 bases in between. Germline lookup yields CDR1 MNHEY and CDR2 SMNVEV (reference sequence). CDR3 region: CASSRAGSTNEKLFF. The CDR3 DNA reads TGTGCCAGCAGTCGGGCGGGGAGCACTAATGAAAAACTGTTTTTT.

To note about this clone: The identical CDR3 is also encoded by other nucleotide sequences in the sample. The rearrangement joins TRBV5-6 to TRBJ1-2; D unresolved. V lost 3 bases and J lost 3, with 9 bases in between. Germline V lookup: CDR1 SGHDT, CDR2 YYEEEE. CDR3 size: 13 residues. CDR3 sequence: CASSSQAHYGYTF. For the CDR3, the DNA is TGTGCCAGCAGCTCGCAGGCGCACTATGGCTACACCTTC. Looking up the rest from reference TRBV5-6 and TRBJ1-2 gives the full variable domain: DAGVTQSPTHLIKTRGQQVTLRCSPKSGHDTVSWYQQALGQGPQFIFQYYEEEERQRGNFPDRFSGHQFPNYSSELNVNALLLGDSALYLCASSSQAHYGYTFGSGTRLTVV.

V usage is TRBV18 and J usage is TRBJ2-1; the D gene is possibly TRBD2 (6 bases). The germline gives CDR1 KGHSH, CDR2 LQKENI. V was cut by 6 bases and J by 5 bases, with 14 bases left in between. CDR3 length: 14 amino acids. The CDR3 loop is CASSPLGGNNEQFF. The CDR3 DNA follows: TGTGCCAGCTCCCCCTTGGGGGGAAACAATGAGCAGTTCTTC.

Comment on this clone: Within the sample, other DNA sequences also encode this same CDR3. V usage is TRBV15 and J usage is TRBJ2-6; D not certain. Trimming removed 1 base from V and 1 base from J, with 5 bases in between. This CDR3 spans 15 amino acids. From germline, CDR1 is LNHNV and CDR2 YYDKDF (reference sequence). The CDR3 sequence: CATSRAGSGANVLTF. DNA for the CDR3: TGTGCCACCAGCAGAGCAGGATCTGGGGCCAACGTCCTGACTTTC.

The chain has TRBV27 and TRBJ2-1, with 8 bases that match TRBD1. Trimming cost V 7 bases and J 9 bases; bases outside gene matches: 5. This CDR3 has 12 amino acids. Germline-derived CDR1 and CDR2 are MNHEY and SMNVEV (reference sequence). DNA for the CDR3: TGTGCCAGCAAGCCGGGACAGGCTGAGCAGTTCTTC. Its translation: CASKPGQAEQFF.

The chain combines TRBV7-2 with TRBJ2-3; 13 nucleotides line up with TRBD2. Germline CDR1 reads SGHTA; CDR2 reads FQGNSA. With 0 bases clipped from V and 8 bases from J, the junction kept 8 bases outside the gene matches. The length of the CDR3 is 17 residues. DNA of the CDR3: TGTGCCAGCAGCTTAGCGCGACTAGCGGGAGGCGGGGGTACGCAGTATTTT. Translating it yields CASSLARLAGGGGTQYF.

This chain joins TRBV5-1 and TRBJ2-3; tentatively, D is TRBD2 (7 bases). From germline, CDR1 is SGHRS and CDR2 YFSETQ. The CDR3 has 16 residues. Trimming shortened V by 3 bases and J by 4 bases, and 18 bases separated the two germline ends. CDR3 loop: CASSYGGRERSDTQYF. The CDR3 DNA sequence: TGCGCCAGCAGCTATGGGGGGCGGGAGCGGTCAGATACGCAGTATTTT.